Listed here are 13 T cell receptor beta chains from one sample, sequenced in a study of PD-1 blockade in mismatch repair-deficient tumors. Using immunoSEQ multiplex PCR, the repertoire was profiled, and TCRdb retains in-frame clones only, with some absent. The repertoire holds some 120,000 clones, roughly 90% seen once, with about 11% in the top ten. Source: peripheral blood, taken 70 to 73 weeks after starting pembrolizumab. Every receptor here comes from an adult with mismatch repair-deficient cancer.

The V call is TRBV28, the J call TRBJ2-7; 11 nucleotides line up with TRBD1. V lost 6 bases to trimming and J lost 3 bases; unmatched junction nucleotides: 16. The germline V gene encodes CDR1 MDHEN and CDR2 SYDVKM. The CDR3 has 18 amino acids. The CDR3 reads CASSPRNYRTGGYYEQYF. The CDR3 DNA reads as TGTGCCAGCAGCCCTAGGAATTATCGGACAGGGGGCTACTACGAGCAGTACTTC.

The V and J genes are TRBV27 and TRBJ2-1; 7 bases map to TRBD1. The CDR3 is made up of 15 amino acids. Germline V gene data show CDR1 as MNHEY and CDR2 as SMNVEV (reference sequence). The J segment lost 1 base and the V segment lost 3 bases, leaving 3 bases of the junction unmatched. The CDR3 spells CASSFPGQSYNEQFF. The CDR3 DNA follows: TGTGCCAGCAGTTTTCCGGGACAGTCCTACAATGAGCAGTTCTTC.

The J gene is TRBJ1-2, the V gene TRBV7-9; tentatively, D is TRBD1 (6 bases). Trimming removed 5 bases from V and 6 bases from J, with 16 bases in between. The CDR3 has 14 residues. Germline values: CDR1 SEHNR, CDR2 FQNEAQ (reference sequence). The CDR3 reads CASSTNRAVNGYTF. The CDR3 region has the DNA TGTGCCAGCAGCACCAACAGGGCAGTGAATGGCTACACCTTC.

The J gene is TRBJ2-1, the V gene TRBV11-2; 12 bases fit TRBD2. The CDR3 length is 16 residues. The V gene end was trimmed by 4 bases and the J gene end by 7 bases; junction bases not matched to a gene: 8. Germline CDR1 and CDR2: SGHAT and FQNNGV. The CDR3 DNA follows: TGTGCCAGCAGCTACCTGACTAGCGGGAGTGGGAATGAGCAGTTCTTC. Its translation is CASSYLTSGSGNEQFF. Together with reference TRBV11-2 and TRBJ2-1, the CDR3 gives the full variable domain: EAGVAQSPRYKIIEKRQSVAFWCNPISGHATLYWYQQILGQGPKLLIQFQNNGVVDDSQLPKDRFSAERLKGVDSTLKIQPAKLEDSAVYLCASSYLTSGSGNEQFFGPGTRLTVL.

The chain joins TRBV4-1 to TRBJ2-2; possibly TRBD1 or TRBD2 for D (7 bases each). The CDR3 length is 15 residues. The germline V and J ends were trimmed by 7 bases and 5 bases, with 17 bases remaining between them. Germline V gene data show CDR1 as MGHRA and CDR2 as YSYEKL. The DNA of the CDR3 is TGCGCCAGCAATCGCCGACAGGGAGGGACCGGGGAGCTGTTTTTT. Its translation is CASNRRQGGTGELFF.

This clone has a single count. The gene calls are TRBV7-9 and TRBJ2-7, with D possibly being TRBD2 (5 bases). V shed 1 base and J shed 8 bases, with 15 bases lying between them. Germline V gene data show CDR1 as SEHNR and CDR2 as FQNEAQ (reference sequence). The CDR3 spans 14 residues. The CDR3 loop is CASSLGRPGIKQYF. As DNA, the CDR3 is TGTGCCAGCAGCTTAGGCCGACCGGGAATAAAGCAGTACTTC.

This clone has just a few counts. J is TRBJ2-7 and V is TRBV7-9; D may be TRBD1 or TRBD2 (5 bases each). The ends were cut back, 6 bases at V and 2 bases at J, with 8 bases in the middle. Germline-derived CDR1 and CDR2 are SEHNR and FQNEAQ (reference sequence). The CDR3 extends over 12 amino acids. CDR3 coding DNA: TGTGCCAGCAGTGTGGGACCCTACGAGCAGTACTTC. Its translation: CASSVGPYEQYF.

In its sample, this clone was seen a few times. Distinct nucleotide sequences in the sample also encode this CDR3. V gene TRBV27 combines with J gene TRBJ2-7, with D unresolved. In germline, CDR1 is MNHEY, CDR2 SMNVEV (reference sequence). The CDR3 runs 13 residues. The V end lost 3 bases, the J end lost 1 base, and 7 bases lay between the germline ends. CDR3 DNA sequence: TGTGCCAGCAGTTTTGGGGTATCCTACGAGCAGTACTTC. This sequence encodes CASSFGVSYEQYF.

The chain uses TRBV12-5 and TRBJ2-1; TRBD2 is a possible D gene (5 bases). Germline CDR1 and CDR2: LGHNT and FRNRAP. Deletions cut 3 bases from V and 5 bases from J, with 11 bases between. The CDR3 is made up of 14 amino acids. The CDR3 DNA is TGTGCTAGTGGTTTCGAGGGTCCCGACAATGAGCAGTTCTTC. The encoded protein is CASGFEGPDNEQFF.

The rearrangement joins TRBV27 to TRBJ2-5; no clear D gene. CDR1 and CDR2 from the germline V gene are MNHEY and SMNVEV (reference sequence). This CDR3 is 14 amino acids long. Trimming took 3 bases from V and 3 from J, leaving 11 bases between them. The CDR3 nucleotides read TGTGCCAGCAGTTTTTTGGGCAGAAAAGAGACCCAGTACTTC. Translating it yields CASSFLGRKETQYF.

This clone was seen only a few times. This chain joins TRBV27 and TRBJ1-5, with 8 nucleotides matching TRBD1. CDR1 is MNHEY, CDR2 SMNVEV, per germline (reference sequence). The CDR3 is 15 amino acids. V gave up 5 bases and J gave up 6 bases; unmatched junction bases: 9. CDR3 region: CASSPRTGFLQPQHF. CDR3 in DNA: TGTGCCAGCAGTCCTAGGACAGGGTTTCTTCAGCCCCAGCATTTT.

The chain joins TRBV29-1 to TRBJ2-7; D gene uncertain. The V and J ends lost 5 bases and 5 bases respectively, with 19 bases between them. CDR3 length equals 14 residues. Germline V gene data show CDR1 as SQVTM and CDR2 as ANQGSEA. The DNA of the CDR3 is TGCAGCGTTCCAGGCCGGAGTGCCCCCAACGAGCAGTACTTC. Amino acid sequence: CSVPGRSAPNEQYF.

The V gene is TRBV19, the J gene TRBJ2-5; D tentatively fits TRBD1 or TRBD2 (6 bases each). CDR1 and CDR2 from the germline V gene are LNHDA and SQIVND (reference sequence). Trimming pared 4 bases from V and 5 bases from J, leaving 8 bases between. CDR3 size: 12 residues. CDR3 protein: CASSKGGETQYF. DNA of the CDR3: TGTGCCAGTAGTAAAGGGGGGGAGACCCAGTACTTC.